Listed below are T cell receptor beta chains from one sample, sequenced in a study of Graves' ophthalmopathy and Graves' hyperthyroidism. TCRdb used MiXCR to reprocess the multiplex PCR reads, holding one entry per CDR3 protein. The sample has about 550,000 distinct CDR3 sequences, just under 40% seen once. Input material: peripheral blood or thyroid tissue (not recorded which). The receptors originated from an adult man with Graves' hyperthyroidism. CDR3s include the opening cysteine and the closing phenylalanine or tryptophan. A D gene is named only where the DNA matches it firmly. Only some rows state a clone size, as once, few, many or a class for expanded clones.

15	TRBV24-1	-	many	TRBJ2-7	TGTGCCACCAGTGGAGGGCAGGGGAGGTCCTACGAGCAGTACTTC	CATSGGQGRSYEQYF
14	TRBV19	-	many	TRBJ1-1	TGTGCCAGTAGTGTCGACAGTTCTGACACTGAAGCTTTCTTT	CASSVDSSDTEAFF
16	TRBV6-5	TRBD1	many	TRBJ1-4	TGTGCCAGCAGTTACTCTTCCGGGACAGGGACCGAAAAACTGTTTTTT	CASSYSSGTGTEKLFF
14	TRBV12-3/TRBV12-4	TRBD1	many	TRBJ1-2	TGTGCCAGCAGAGGGGACAGCTCATACTATGGCTACACCTTC	CASRGDSSYYGYTF
16	TRBV5-1	TRBD1	many	TRBJ1-2	TGCGCCAGCAGCTTTTCCGGGACAGGGCCCGATTATGGCTACACCTTC	CASSFSGTGPDYGYTF
17	TRBV2	TRBD1	many	TRBJ1-1	TGTGCCACTCTATCCCCCGGGACAGGGGGTGCGGGGACTGAAGCTTTCTTT	CATLSPGTGGAGTEAFF
15	TRBV24-1	-	few	TRBJ1-3	TGTGCCAGCTCACCACCGCCCGTCTCTGGAAACACCATATATTTT	CASSPPPVSGNTIYF
18	TRBV24-1	-	-	TRBJ2-2	TGTGCCACCAGTGATTTGTCTCCACTCGGGGGACCCACCGGGGAGCTGTTTTTT	CATSDLSPLGGPTGELFF
16	TRBV20-1	TRBD2	many	TRBJ2-7	TGCAGTGCTAGAGAAAAACCCGGGACTAGTAGGGGGGAGCAGTACTTC	CSAREKPGTSRGEQYF
15	TRBV29-1	TRBD2	few	TRBJ2-3	TGCAGCGTAACAACCGCCAGCGGGATTGGAGATACGCAGTATTTT	CSVTTASGIGDTQYF
12	TRBV20-1	-	once	TRBJ1-3	TGCAGTGCTGGGGGGGGGGGAAACACCATATATTTT	CSAGGGGNTIYF
13	TRBV28	-	few	TRBJ2-7	TGTGCCAGCAGCGGCAGGCCACTATACGAGCAGTACTTC	CASSGRPLYEQYF
14	TRBV12-3/TRBV12-4	TRBD1	many	TRBJ1-6	TGTGCCAGCAGTCGGACAGGGGTAAATTCACCCCTCCACTTT	CASSRTGVNSPLHF
12	TRBV20-1	-	many	TRBJ1-2	TGCAGTGCTAGAGTGGGGAAGGATGGCTACACCTTC	CSARVGKDGYTF
15	TRBV6-4	TRBD1	few	TRBJ2-5	TGTGCCAGCAGTTCCATCGACAGGGTAGTAGAGACCCAGTACTTC	CASSSIDRVVETQYF
15	TRBV6-5	-	many	TRBJ2-7	TGTGCCAGCAGTGAAATCGTGGGGCCGCCTTACGAGCAGTACTTC	CASSEIVGPPYEQYF
14	TRBV12-3/TRBV12-4	-	many	TRBJ2-6	TGTGCCAGCGGACTCAGAACTGGGGCCAACGTCCTGACTTTC	CASGLRTGANVLTF
13	TRBV7-3	-	many	TRBJ2-2	TGTGCCAGCAGCTTGTGGGAAACCGGGGAGCTGTTTTTT	CASSLWETGELFF
11	TRBV29-1	-	-	TRBJ2-2	TGCAGCGTTGGAGGTAGCGGGGAGCTGTTTTTT	CSVGGSGELFF
14	TRBV7-3	TRBD1	-	TRBJ1-2	TGTGCCAGCAGCTTAGCCTACAGGGGCTATGGCTACACCTTC	CASSLAYRGYGYTF
14	TRBV6-1	-	many	TRBJ2-5	TGTGCCAGCAGTGTGGGAGGACAGCAAGAGACCCAGTACTTC	CASSVGGQQETQYF
15	TRBV9	-	many	TRBJ1-6	TGTGCCAGCAAGCCCTCTCCGGGGTGGAATTCACCCCTCCACTTT	CASKPSPGWNSPLHF
15	TRBV5-1	-	-	TRBJ2-7	TGCGCCAGCAGCTTGGACGGGAGCCCCTCCTACGAGCAGTACTTC	CASSLDGSPSYEQYF
15	TRBV2	-	many	TRBJ2-6	TGTGCCAGCAGTGAAGAAGCAGTCGTGGCCAACGTCCTGACTTTC	CASSEEAVVANVLTF
15	TRBV10-3	TRBD1	many	TRBJ1-4	TGTGCCATCAGTGAGTCGTTGGGACAGGGTGAAAAACTGTTTTTT	CAISESLGQGEKLFF
16	TRBV25-1	TRBD1	many	TRBJ1-2	TGTGCCAGCAGTGATCTAACAGGGGATCTCGGCTATGGCTACACCTTC	CASSDLTGDLGYGYTF
16	TRBV29-1	TRBD1	once	TRBJ2-7	TGCAGCGTTGAAGGGCCTGGACAGGGAGTAACCTACGAGCAGTACTTC	CSVEGPGQGVTYEQYF
14	TRBV9	TRBD1	-	TRBJ2-5	TGTGCCAGCTCACCACAAGACAGGGGAGAGACCCAGTACTTC	CASSPQDRGETQYF
14	TRBV5-8	TRBD2	-	TRBJ2-5	TGTGCCAGCAGCCCATTTACGGGAGGGCAGACCCAGTACTTC	CASSPFTGGQTQYF
15	TRBV20-1	TRBD2	-	TRBJ2-3	TGCAGTGCTAGTGGGACTAGCGGCCACACAGATACGCAGTATTTT	CSASGTSGHTDTQYF
15	TRBV2	TRBD1	many	TRBJ1-5	TGTGCCAGCAGACCAGGGACAGGCGGTTTTGAGCCCCAGCATTTT	CASRPGTGGFEPQHF
14	TRBV29-1	-	-	TRBJ2-1	TGCAGCGTTGAAGACCCTGGGGGATTCAATGAGCAGTTCTTC	CSVEDPGGFNEQFF
14	TRBV19	-	-	TRBJ1-5	TGTGCCAGTAGCCCTCCTAAGCCCGCAGATACGCAGCATTTT	CASSPPKPADTQHF
15	TRBV14	-	few	TRBJ1-1	TGTGCCAGCAGCCACTTCGGACCTCGGAACACTGAAGCTTTCTTT	CASSHFGPRNTEAFF
15	TRBV20-1	-	-	TRBJ1-2	TGCAGTGCTAGAGCCTCCGGGCCAGGGGCGGGAGGCTACACCTTT	CSARASGPGAGGYTF
15	TRBV7-2	-	-	TRBJ2-7	TGTGCCAGCAGTTCTCGGACGGGACCTTCCTACGAGCAGTACTTC	CASSSRTGPSYEQYF
16	TRBV9	-	-	TRBJ2-3	TGTGCCAGCAGCGTCGAACGAGGGGGTTGGACAGATACGCAGTATTTT	CASSVERGGWTDTQYF
15	TRBV6-2/TRBV6-3	-	few	TRBJ1-5	TGTGCCAGCAGTTACTCGAGTCAGAGCAATCAGCCCCAGCATTTT	CASSYSSQSNQPQHF
15	TRBV4-1	TRBD2	many	TRBJ2-5	TGCGCCAGCAGCCCGACTAGCATGTACCAAGAGACCCAGTACTTC	CASSPTSMYQETQYF
12	TRBV20-1	-	many	TRBJ1-3	TGCAGTGCTAGGAGCTCTGGAAACACCATATATTTT	CSARSSGNTIYF
16	TRBV6-9	TRBD2	-	TRBJ2-7	TGTGCCAGCAGTTATCGTGGACCAGCGGGAGTCCCTTTTAGGTACTTC	CASSYRGPAGVPFRYF
15	TRBV7-9	TRBD1	many	TRBJ2-7	TGTGCCAGCAGCTTAGGGCAGGGGGCGACCTACGAGCAGTACTTC	CASSLGQGATYEQYF
16	TRBV3-1	TRBD2	few	TRBJ2-5	TGTGCCAGCAGCCAAGGGGTAGCGGGAGTGCAGGAGACCCAGTACTTC	CASSQGVAGVQETQYF
14	TRBV10-3	TRBD1	many	TRBJ1-5	TGTGCCAGCAGTGAAGACAGGGGGGGACAGCCCCAGCATTTT	CASSEDRGGQPQHF
13	TRBV2	-	-	TRBJ1-2	TGTGCCAGCAGTGAATTGGCGGCCTATGGCTACACCTTC	CASSELAAYGYTF
15	TRBV6-6	TRBD1	-	TRBJ2-7	TGTGCCAGCAGTTACTGGCAGGGGGCCCCCTACGAGCAGTACTTC	CASSYWQGAPYEQYF
16	TRBV5-8	TRBD1	many	TRBJ2-7	TGTGCCAGCAGCCTGCGACCGGGACAGGGGGCCGGAGAGCAGTACTTC	CASSLRPGQGAGEQYF
13	TRBV19	-	-	TRBJ1-1	TGTGCCAGCAAGGTCTCCGCGGGTGCCGAAGCTTTCTTT	CASKVSAGAEAFF
12	TRBV2	-	many	TRBJ1-2	TGTGCCAGCATTCAGGGAGCGGATGGCTACACCTTC	CASIQGADGYTF
12	TRBV20-1	-	-	TRBJ2-3	TGCAGTGCTAGTGGACCCAACCAGGCGCAGTATTTT	CSASGPNQAQYF
14	TRBV12-5	-	many	TRBJ2-7	TGTGCTAGTGGTTTGGGGGTCAGCTCCTACGAGCAGTACTTC	CASGLGVSSYEQYF
13	TRBV10-3	-	many	TRBJ1-1	TGTGCCAGCCATGGGGGGCAGGGCACTGAAGCTTTCTTT	CASHGGQGTEAFF
13	TRBV28	-	-	TRBJ2-7	TGTGCCAGCAGTTTATTGGAGGGTCACGAGCAGTACTTC	CASSLLEGHEQYF
19	TRBV5-5	TRBD1	-	TRBJ2-6	TGTGCCAGCAGCTTGTTGGGGGGGACAGGGACTTCTGGGGCCGACGTCCTGACTTTC	CASSLLGGTGTSGADVLTF
13	TRBV6-2/TRBV6-3	-	many	TRBJ2-7	TGTGCCAGCAGTTACGGAAGCCCCTACGAGCAGTACTTC	CASSYGSPYEQYF
15	TRBV7-8	-	-	TRBJ2-6	TGTGCCAGCAGCCCCCTCCGGGCGTGGGCCAACGTCCTGACTTTC	CASSPLRAWANVLTF
14	TRBV3-1	-	many	TRBJ1-2	TGTGCCAGCAGCCAAGATCAAATAAACTATGGCTACACCTTC	CASSQDQINYGYTF